These 25 T cell receptor beta chains originate from one sample sequenced in a study of blood T cells in healthy people across ages. Sample-barcoded 5' priming and a J-beta primer mix drove a second PCR of roughly 7 to 11 cycles. From the 5' RACE reads, TCRdb called clonotypes with MiXCR, one entry per CDR3 protein. The sample lists 1.4 million or so distinct CDR3 sequences, approximately 39% occurring once. Sequencing used blood. The receptors stem from a woman in her late teens or twenties in good health.

The table lists this clonotype with a few counts. This sequence joins TRBV6-2 or TRBV6-3 and TRBJ2-7, with D perhaps matching TRBD1 (5 bases). The V gene's germline CDR1 is MNHEY and CDR2 SVGEGT. Trimming pared 6 bases from V and 10 bases from J, leaving 16 bases between. The CDR3 totals 12 residues. DNA of the CDR3: TGTGCCAGCAGCGCCGACAGCCAGAACCAGTACTTC. Translating it yields CASSADSQNQYF.

The chain uses TRBV27 and TRBJ1-3; weak D call: TRBD1 (6 bases). The germline V gene has CDR1 MNHEY and CDR2 SMNVEV (reference sequence). V was pared by 6 bases and J by 4 bases, with 13 bases between. The CDR3 contains 14 residues. CDR3: CASSLGGHGNTIYF. The CDR3 nucleotides are TGTGCCAGCAGCCTCGGGGGACACGGAAACACCATATATTTT.

This clonotype was seen only a few times. The rearrangement joins TRBV29-1 to TRBJ2-3; 7 positions agree with TRBD1. CDR1 is SQVTM and CDR2 is ANQGSEA in the germline V gene. Trimming at V came to 4 bases and at J to 0 bases, leaving 7 bases not matched to a gene. The CDR3 consists of 15 residues. CDR3: CSVAGQVSSTDTQYF. As DNA, the CDR3 is TGCAGCGTTGCCGGACAGGTCTCTAGCACAGATACGCAGTATTTT.

This clonotype was detected once. The rearrangement uses TRBV24-1 and TRBJ2-7, with D perhaps matching TRBD1 or TRBD2 (5 bases each). This CDR3 comprises 14 residues. CDR1 is KGHDR and CDR2 is SFDVKD in the germline V gene. V was shortened by 7 bases and J by 2 bases, with 14 bases between the two germline ends. CDR3 sequence (DNA): TGTGCCACCAGAGCCGGGACGTACACCTACGAGCAGTACTTC. Translating it yields CATRAGTYTYEQYF.

The chain employs TRBV5-1 and TRBJ1-1; 8 bases fit TRBD1. The germline CDR1 and CDR2 sequences are SGHRS and YFSETQ. Trimming took 4 bases from V and 5 from J; bases not matched to a gene: 4. This CDR3 comprises 13 residues. The CDR3 is CASSGQGQTEAFF. CDR3 sequence (DNA): TGCGCCAGCAGCGGACAGGGTCAGACTGAAGCTTTCTTT. Variable domain in full (rest from reference TRBV5-1 and TRBJ1-1): KAGVTQTPRYLIKTRGQQVTLSCSPISGHRSVSWYQQTPGQGLQFLFEYFSETQRNKGNFPGRFSGRQFSNSRSEMNVSTLELGDSALYLCASSGQGQTEAFFGQGTRLTVV.

The chain couples TRBV27 to TRBJ1-2; D not certain. This CDR3 contains 13 residues. Germline V gene lookup returns CDR1 MNHEY and CDR2 SMNVEV (reference sequence). With 8 bases removed from V and 6 bases from J, the gap between germline ends came to 16 bases. This CDR3 reads CASASGILHGYTF. DNA for the CDR3: TGTGCCAGCGCCTCCGGGATTCTACATGGCTACACCTTC.

There are a few counts of this clonotype. This rearrangement joins TRBV7-8 to TRBJ2-3; D might be TRBD1 (5 bases). CDR1 is SGHVS, CDR2 FQNEAQ, per germline. Trimming removed 2 bases at V and 0 bases at J, with 12 bases between. The CDR3 runs to 16 residues. CDR3 nucleotides: TGTGCCAGCAGCTTAACAGGAGAAATCAGCACAGATACGCAGTATTTT. It yields the protein CASSLTGEISTDTQYF.

Note on this clonotype: One end of the junction fails to match germline, which may point to a read error. The J gene is TRBJ2-1, the V gene TRBV11-2; D may be TRBD1 (5 bases). There are 15 residues in the CDR3. CDR1 is SGHAT and CDR2 is FQNNGV in the germline V gene. CDR3 in DNA: TGTGCCAGCAGTCGTGGGGCTTCGCCCTACAATGAGCGGTTCTTC. Protein sequence: CASSRGASPYNERFF.

The V gene is TRBV27, the J gene TRBJ2-7; D call uncertain. The CDR3 sequence is 13 residues long. Looked up from germline, CDR1 is MNHEY and CDR2 is SMNVEV (reference sequence). The V gene lost 6 bases and the J gene lost 2 bases, with 11 bases spanning the gap. CDR3: CASRGVGTYEQYF. CDR3 nucleotides: TGTGCCAGCAGAGGAGTGGGTACCTACGAGCAGTACTTC.

This chain links TRBV29-1 with TRBJ1-2; 11 positions match TRBD1. Germline values: CDR1 SQVTM, CDR2 ANQGSEA. This CDR3 is built from 13 residues. V shed 6 bases, J shed 5 bases, and the junction held 5 bases outside the gene matches. The CDR3, as DNA: TGCAGCGTCGGGGACAGGGGGTTGTATGGCTACACCTTC. As protein: CSVGDRGLYGYTF.

The V call is TRBV4-3, the J call TRBJ2-3; D is unclear. Trimming took 1 base from V and 3 from J, leaving 11 bases between them. Germline V gene data show CDR1 as LGHNA and CDR2 as YSLEER. This CDR3 has 15 residues. CDR3 in amino acids: CASSQGPGSTDTQYF. The DNA for the CDR3 is TGCGCCAGCAGCCAAGGTCCGGGTTCAACAGATACGCAGTATTTT.

The chain is built from TRBV20-1 and TRBJ2-5, with 9 bases aligning to TRBD1. The CDR3 totals 15 residues. CDR1 and CDR2 from the germline V gene are DFQATT and SNEGSKA (reference sequence). Trimming took 6 bases from V and 11 from J; bases not matched to a gene: 19. The CDR3 DNA follows: TGCAGTGCCCGTCCTCCGGGACAGGGCTACAATGAGCAGTACTTC. Its protein product is CSARPPGQGYNEQYF.

The rearrangement joins TRBV14 to TRBJ2-6, with 7 bases fitting TRBD2. Per germline, CDR1 SGHDN and CDR2 FVKESK. The CDR3 is made up of 16 amino acids. The V gene end was trimmed by 4 bases and the J gene end by 7 bases; junction bases not matched to a gene: 10. Here the CDR3 reads CASSRGRGFGANVLTF. In DNA form, the CDR3 reads TGTGCCAGCAGCCGGGGGAGGGGTTTTGGCGCCAACGTCCTGACTTTC.

This clonotype came up once. The J gene is TRBJ2-1, the V gene TRBV19; 9 bases line up with TRBD1. V lost 3 bases and J lost 6; bases outside the gene matches: 6. The CDR3 is 15 residues long. Per germline, CDR1 LNHDA and CDR2 SQIVND (reference sequence). CDR3 region: CASSMGQGGPNEQFF. CDR3 nucleotides: TGTGCCAGTAGTATGGGACAGGGAGGCCCCAATGAGCAGTTCTTC.

This rearrangement joins TRBV12-3 or TRBV12-4 to TRBJ2-4; D not resolved. The last part of the DNA fits TRBJ2-5 better; the J call may be wrong. CDR3 size: 17 residues. CDR3: CASSFSLSQSPMGTQYF. The CDR3 DNA follows: TGTGCCAGCAGTTTTTCACTCTCCCAGTCCCCTATGGGGACCCAGTACTTC.

V gene TRBV27 combines with J gene TRBJ1-1; D not certain. The CDR3 sequence is 15 residues long. The V gene lost 5 bases and the J gene lost 4 bases, with 17 bases spanning the gap. The germline gives CDR1 MNHEY, CDR2 SMNVEV (reference sequence). The CDR3, as DNA: TGTGCCAGCAGTCCCGCCCCGTGGCGTGTCACTGAAGCTTTCTTT. Protein sequence: CASSPAPWRVTEAFF.

The chain has TRBV12-3 or TRBV12-4 and TRBJ1-4; 7 nucleotides line up with TRBD1. The junction had 10 bases not matched to a gene; V was cut back by 5 bases and J by 10 bases. CDR3 length equals 14 residues. The chain's CDR3 is CASSPGTVPLKLFF. CDR3 nucleotides: TGTGCCAGCAGTCCGGGGACAGTCCCTTTAAAACTGTTTTTT.

This rearrangement joins TRBV11-2 to TRBJ1-4; D may be TRBD1 (6 bases). The CDR3 is made up of 15 amino acids. V was cut by 8 bases and J by 3 bases, with 16 bases left in between. The germline CDR1 and CDR2 sequences are SGHAT and FQNNGV. CDR3 nucleotides: TGTGCCAGCCGATCGCAGGGGACGGCTAATGAAAAACTGTTTTTT. This gives the protein CASRSQGTANEKLFF.

This clonotype was detected only a few times. This rearrangement joins TRBV28 to TRBJ2-5; D gene ambiguous. Trimming pared 6 bases from V and 2 bases from J, leaving 10 bases between. The germline gives CDR1 MDHEN, CDR2 SYDVKM. There are 13 residues in the CDR3. In DNA form, the CDR3 reads TGTGCCAGCAGCTTTCCACCTCAAGAGACCCAGTACTTC. Amino acid sequence: CASSFPPQETQYF.

Here the CDR3 reads CSASSLAGGPYEQYF. DNA of the CDR3: TGCAGTGCCTCGTCTTTAGCGGGAGGCCCCTACGAGCAGTACTTC. This chain uses TRBV20-1 with TRBJ2-7; 10 bases are shared with TRBD2. This CDR3 is built from 15 residues. V was pared by 6 bases and J by 2 bases, with 10 bases of the junction left unmatched. The germline CDR1 and CDR2 sequences are DFQATT and SNEGSKA (reference sequence).

The chain recombines TRBV12-5 with TRBJ1-3; D remains ambiguous. V was cut by 2 bases and J by 0 bases, with 11 bases left in between. This CDR3 is 16 amino acids long. Germline assignment: CDR1 LGHNT and CDR2 FRNRAP. DNA for the CDR3: TGTGCTAGTGGTTTGTCGGAAGCGCACTCTGGAAACACCATATATTTT. It is translated as CASGLSEAHSGNTIYF.

The gene calls are TRBV7-9 and TRBJ1-1; no definite D call. CDR1 is SEHNR, CDR2 FQNEAQ, per germline (reference sequence). The CDR3 runs to 15 residues. The V and J ends lost 3 bases and 4 bases respectively, with 15 bases between them. The CDR3 is CASSFDRARATEAFF. DNA for the CDR3: TGTGCCAGCAGCTTCGACCGGGCCAGAGCCACTGAAGCTTTCTTT. The full variable domain, in which reference TRBV7-9 and TRBJ1-1 provide the parts outside the CDR3, is DTGVSQNPRHKITKRGQNVTFRCDPISEHNRLYWYRQTLGQGPEFLTYFQNEAQLEKSRLLSDRFSAERPKGSFSTLEIQRTEQGDSAMYLCASSFDRARATEAFFGQGTRLTVV.

This clonotype occurred a few times. The chain is built from TRBV5-1 and TRBJ2-1; 10 bases agree with TRBD2. CDR1 is SGHRS, CDR2 YFSETQ, per germline. The V segment lost 4 bases and the J segment 8 bases; nucleotides outside the gene matches: 6. The CDR3 totals 14 residues. CDR3: CASSTTGTSDEQFF. The CDR3 DNA sequence: TGCGCCAGCAGCACCACCGGGACTAGCGATGAGCAGTTCTTC.

The chain has TRBV6-4 and TRBJ2-1; 8 positions agree with TRBD2. The V gene end was trimmed by 0 bases and the J gene end by 4 bases; junction bases not matched to a gene: 5. This CDR3 comprises 16 residues. CDR1 and CDR2 (germline): MRHNA, SNTAGT. DNA for the CDR3: TGTGCCAGCAGTGACTCGGTGTCGGGAGGGTACAATGAGCAGTTCTTC. Translation: CASSDSVSGGYNEQFF.

The V and J genes are TRBV14 and TRBJ2-2, with TRBD2 identical over 7 bases. Germline V gene sequence: CDR1 SGHDN, CDR2 FVKESK. This CDR3 spans 17 amino acids. After removal of 4 bases from V and 2 bases from J, the junction contained 10 bases not matched to a gene. CDR3 protein: CASSREAGVYNTGELFF. In nucleotides, the CDR3 is TGTGCCAGCAGCCGGGAGGCGGGAGTCTATAACACCGGGGAGCTGTTTTTT.